This TCR beta chain was retrieved from a study of T cell repertoires in cytomegalovirus infection. In the study overall: Based on public TCR beta signatures, there were indications of CMV infection and of a matching HLA type. Study-wide results and caveats: Dominating the ex vivo response were TCR beta clonotypes that were CMV-specific and HLA-C-restricted.

In TCRdb, the reads were re-called with MiXCR into one record per CDR3 protein. The profile shows around 70,000 distinct CDR3 sequences, roughly 28% of them singletons. This clonotype has only a few counts. Its specificity is not known. Germline loops: CDR1 SGDLS, CDR2 YYNGEE. V trimming: 4 bases; J trimming: 2 bases; junction bases outside the gene matches: 8. This CDR3 spans 17 amino acids. The receptor was isolated from a human donor in good health (CMV status not recorded). Some clones in this sample may be carry-over from other donors' samples. The material sequenced was CD8+ T cells from cultured PBMCs, taken from culture after CMV antigen stimulation. V usage is TRBV9 and J usage is TRBJ2-5; 13 positions match TRBD2. CDR3 amino acids: CASSHPRTSGGQETQYF. The CDR3 DNA is TGTGCCAGCAGCCACCCTCGGACTAGCGGGGGTCAAGAGACCCAGTACTTC.